What follows describes a single TCR beta chain. Its target is not known. The sample comes from a study of PD-1 blockade in classical Hodgkin lymphoma. Regarding the study as a whole: TCR diversity in CD4+, not CD8+, cells rose significantly by C4D1. Exclusion applied to patients who initiated nivolumab less than 1 year following ASCT.

Germline lookup yields CDR1 KGHSH and CDR2 LQKENI. The CDR3 runs 12 residues. V shed 3 bases and J shed 5 bases, with 7 bases lying between them. After autologous stem cell transplantation all patients relapsed, and prior brentuximab vedotin exposure differed between cohorts. Complete response, partial response or progressive disease were the best responses. TCRdb's copy holds only in-frame clones and misses some; the assay was immunoSEQ multiplex PCR. The sample records more than 140,000 clones, just under 80% being singletons. The starting material was peripheral blood mononuclear cells (PBMCs), obtained before the second cycle of nivolumab. This receptor was identified in a human donor with classical Hodgkin lymphoma. The chain recombines TRBV18 with TRBJ2-5; D not resolved. Here the CDR3 reads CASSPTQETQYF. As DNA, the CDR3 is TGTGCCAGCTCACCGACTCAGGAGACCCAGTACTTC.